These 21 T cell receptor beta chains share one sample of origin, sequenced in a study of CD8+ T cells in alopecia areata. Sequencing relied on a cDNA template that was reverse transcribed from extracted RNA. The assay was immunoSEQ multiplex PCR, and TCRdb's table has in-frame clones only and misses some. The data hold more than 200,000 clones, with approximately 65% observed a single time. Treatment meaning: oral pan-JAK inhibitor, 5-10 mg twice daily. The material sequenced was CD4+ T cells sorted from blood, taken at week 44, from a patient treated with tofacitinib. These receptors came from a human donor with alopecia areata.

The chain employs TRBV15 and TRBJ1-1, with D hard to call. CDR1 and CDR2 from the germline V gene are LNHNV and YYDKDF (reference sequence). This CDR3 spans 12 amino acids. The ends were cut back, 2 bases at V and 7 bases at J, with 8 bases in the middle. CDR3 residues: CATSRYTNEAFF. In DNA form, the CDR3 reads TGTGCCACCAGCAGATACACGAATGAAGCTTTCTTT. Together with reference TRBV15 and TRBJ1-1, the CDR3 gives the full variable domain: DAMVIQNPRYQVTQFGKPVTLSCSQTLNHNVMYWYQQKSSQAPKLLFHYYDKDFNNEADTPDNFQSRRPNTSFCFLDIRSPGLGDTAMYLCATSRYTNEAFFGQGTRLTVV.

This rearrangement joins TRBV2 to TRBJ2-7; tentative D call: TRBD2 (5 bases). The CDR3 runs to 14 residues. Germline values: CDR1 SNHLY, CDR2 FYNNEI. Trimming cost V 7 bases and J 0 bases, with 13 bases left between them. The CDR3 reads CASTPRVSSYEQYF. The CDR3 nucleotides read TGTGCCAGCACACCGCGGGTGAGCTCCTACGAGCAGTACTTC.

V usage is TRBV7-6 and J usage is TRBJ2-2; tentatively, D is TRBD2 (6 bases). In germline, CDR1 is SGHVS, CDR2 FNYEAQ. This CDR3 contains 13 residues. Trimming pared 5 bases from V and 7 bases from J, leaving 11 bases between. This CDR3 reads CASSAEGGGELFF. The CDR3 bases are TGTGCCAGCAGCGCAGAGGGAGGCGGGGAGCTGTTTTTT.

For the CDR3, the DNA is TGTGCCAGCCTTGAAGGAGGGATTAATGAAAAACTGTTTTTT. Translated, it gives CASLEGGINEKLFF. This chain joins TRBV2 and TRBJ1-4; D not resolved. Trimming took 8 bases from V and 4 from J, leaving 14 bases between them. Germline lookup yields CDR1 SNHLY and CDR2 FYNNEI. This CDR3 has 14 residues.

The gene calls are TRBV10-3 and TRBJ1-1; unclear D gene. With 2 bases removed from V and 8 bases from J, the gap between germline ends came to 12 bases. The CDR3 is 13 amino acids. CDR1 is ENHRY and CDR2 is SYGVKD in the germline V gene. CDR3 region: CAISETGRTEAFF. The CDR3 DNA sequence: TGTGCCATCAGTGAGACGGGCAGGACCGAAGCTTTCTTT.

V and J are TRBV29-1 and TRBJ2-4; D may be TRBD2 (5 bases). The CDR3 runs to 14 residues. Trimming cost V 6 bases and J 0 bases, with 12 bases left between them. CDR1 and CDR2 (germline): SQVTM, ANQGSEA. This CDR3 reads CSVREKLAKNIQYF. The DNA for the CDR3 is TGCAGCGTGAGGGAGAAACTAGCCAAAAACATTCAGTACTTC.

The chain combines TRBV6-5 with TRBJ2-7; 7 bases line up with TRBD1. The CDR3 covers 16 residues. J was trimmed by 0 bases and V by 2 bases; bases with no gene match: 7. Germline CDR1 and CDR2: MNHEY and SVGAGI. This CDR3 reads CASSYRFDRDSYEQYF. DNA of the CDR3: TGTGCCAGCAGTTACCGTTTTGACAGGGACTCCTACGAGCAGTACTTC.

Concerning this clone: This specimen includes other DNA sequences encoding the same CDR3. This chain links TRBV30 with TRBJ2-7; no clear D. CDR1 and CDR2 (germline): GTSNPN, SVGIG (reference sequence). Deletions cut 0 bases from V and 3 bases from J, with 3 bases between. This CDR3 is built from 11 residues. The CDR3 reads CAWSVNYEQYF. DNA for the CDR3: TGTGCCTGGAGTGTTAACTACGAGCAGTACTTC.

Here the CDR3 reads CASSSLPGSYYEQYF. The DNA for the CDR3 is TGCGCCAGCAGCTCTCTCCCCGGGTCCTACTACGAGCAGTACTTC. The chain uses TRBV4-1 and TRBJ2-7; D call uncertain. CDR1 is MGHRA and CDR2 is YSYEKL in the germline V gene. The CDR3 spans 15 residues. V was cut by 5 bases and J by 3 bases, with 17 bases left in between.

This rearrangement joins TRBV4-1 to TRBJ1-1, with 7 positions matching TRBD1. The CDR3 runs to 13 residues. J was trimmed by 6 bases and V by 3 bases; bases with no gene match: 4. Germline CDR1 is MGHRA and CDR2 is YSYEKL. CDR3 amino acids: CASSHTQGAEAFF. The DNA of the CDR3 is TGCGCCAGCAGCCATACTCAGGGGGCTGAAGCTTTCTTT.

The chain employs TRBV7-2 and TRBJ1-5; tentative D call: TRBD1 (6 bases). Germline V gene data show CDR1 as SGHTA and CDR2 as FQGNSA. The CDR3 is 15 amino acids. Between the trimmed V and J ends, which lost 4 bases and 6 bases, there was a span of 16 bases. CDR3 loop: CASSSVGGASQPQHF. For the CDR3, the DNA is TGTGCCAGCAGCTCGGTGGGGGGGGCATCTCAGCCCCAGCATTTT.

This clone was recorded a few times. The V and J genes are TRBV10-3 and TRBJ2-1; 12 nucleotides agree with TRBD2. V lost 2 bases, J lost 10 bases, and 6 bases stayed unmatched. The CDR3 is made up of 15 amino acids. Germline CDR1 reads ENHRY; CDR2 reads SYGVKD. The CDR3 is CAISEASGGAEEQFF. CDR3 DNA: TGTGCCATCAGTGAGGCTAGCGGGGGGGCCGAGGAGCAGTTCTTC.

The chain's CDR3 is CASSLAWNTEAFF. The CDR3 nucleotides read TGCGCCAGCAGCTTGGCCTGGAACACTGAAGCTTTCTTT. The chain is built from TRBV5-1 and TRBJ1-1; D gene uncertain. CDR3 size: 13 residues. Germline assignment: CDR1 SGHRS and CDR2 YFSETQ. V was clipped by 0 bases and J by 1 base, with 4 bases between them.

CDR3 amino acids: CASSPVRLGTEAFF. Written as DNA, the CDR3 is TGTGCCAGCAGCCCCGTCCGACTTGGCACTGAAGCTTTCTTT. This chain uses TRBV7-8 with TRBJ1-1, with no clear D. Trimming removed 5 bases from V and 4 bases from J, with 14 bases in between. CDR1 and CDR2 (germline): SGHVS, FQNEAQ. The CDR3 is made up of 14 amino acids.

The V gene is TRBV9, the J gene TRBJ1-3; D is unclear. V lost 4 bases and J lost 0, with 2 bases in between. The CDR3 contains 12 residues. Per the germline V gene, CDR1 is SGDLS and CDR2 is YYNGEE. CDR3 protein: CASSYSGNTIYF. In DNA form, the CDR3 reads TGTGCCAGCAGCTACTCTGGAAACACCATATATTTT.

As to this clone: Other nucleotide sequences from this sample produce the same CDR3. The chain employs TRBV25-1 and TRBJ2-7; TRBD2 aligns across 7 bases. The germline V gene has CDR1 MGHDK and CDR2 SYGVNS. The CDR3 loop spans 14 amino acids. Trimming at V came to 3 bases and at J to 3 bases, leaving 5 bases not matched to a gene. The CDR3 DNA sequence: TGTGCCAGCAGTGAGGGGGGGGTAAGCTACGAGCAGTACTTC. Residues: CASSEGGVSYEQYF.

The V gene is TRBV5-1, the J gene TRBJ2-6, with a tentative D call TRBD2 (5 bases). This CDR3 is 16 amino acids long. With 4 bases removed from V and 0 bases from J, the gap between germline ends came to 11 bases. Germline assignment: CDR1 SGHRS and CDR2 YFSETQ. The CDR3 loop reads CASSLAGLSGANVLTF. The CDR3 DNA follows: TGCGCCAGCAGCCTCGCGGGCCTCTCTGGGGCCAACGTCCTGACTTTC.

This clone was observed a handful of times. CDR3 DNA: TGCGCCAGCAGCCAGGCCGAACAGGGTCTGAGGGAGCTGTTTTTT. It codes for CASSQAEQGLRELFF. This chain links TRBV4-3 with TRBJ2-2; weak D call: TRBD1 (6 bases). The germline V gene encodes CDR1 LGHNA and CDR2 YSLEER. Between the trimmed V and J ends, which lost 3 bases and 9 bases, there was a span of 17 bases. The CDR3 is made up of 15 amino acids.

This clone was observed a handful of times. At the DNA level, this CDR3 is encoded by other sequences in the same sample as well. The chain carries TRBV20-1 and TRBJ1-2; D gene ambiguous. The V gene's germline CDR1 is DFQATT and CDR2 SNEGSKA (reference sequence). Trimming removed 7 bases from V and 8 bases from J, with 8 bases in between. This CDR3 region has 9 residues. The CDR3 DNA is TGCAGTGTCAAGGACGGCTACACCTTC. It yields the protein CSVKDGYTF.

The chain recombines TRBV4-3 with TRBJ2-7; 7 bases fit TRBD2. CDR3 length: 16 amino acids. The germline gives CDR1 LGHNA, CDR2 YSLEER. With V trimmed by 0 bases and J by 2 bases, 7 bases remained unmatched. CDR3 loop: CASSQDPGGTTYEQYF. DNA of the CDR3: TGCGCCAGCAGCCAAGACCCCGGGGGGACTACCTACGAGCAGTACTTC.

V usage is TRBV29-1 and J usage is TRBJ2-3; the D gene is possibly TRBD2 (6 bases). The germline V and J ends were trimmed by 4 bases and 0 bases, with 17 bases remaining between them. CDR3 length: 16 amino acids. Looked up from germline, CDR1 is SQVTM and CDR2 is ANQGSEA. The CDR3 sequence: CSVGPRRGPSTDTQYF. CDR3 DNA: TGCAGCGTTGGACCGCGGCGGGGACCTAGCACAGATACGCAGTATTTT.